Listed here are 14 T cell receptor beta chains from one sample, sequenced in a study of blood T cell repertoires in COVID-19. Sequenced by immunoSEQ multiplex PCR; TCRdb stores in-frame clones only, minus some. The sample includes 250,000 to 300,000 clones, around nine tenths of them seen just once. The sample taken for sequencing was peripheral blood. The receptors were sampled from a man aged 30 to 45 with active or convalescent COVID-19.

J is TRBJ2-1 and V is TRBV7-2, with D maybe TRBD1 (6 bases). Germline-derived CDR1 and CDR2 are SGHTA and FQGNSA. The CDR3 covers 14 residues. V was shortened by 3 bases and J by 4 bases, with 10 bases between the two germline ends. CDR3: CASSFGQGYNEQFF. The CDR3 DNA follows: TGTGCCAGCAGCTTCGGTCAGGGGTACAATGAGCAGTTCTTC.

This chain uses TRBV11-1 with TRBJ2-7, with TRBD2 identical over 10 bases. J lost 4 bases, V lost 5 bases, and 8 bases had no gene match. Germline V gene lookup returns CDR1 SGHAT and CDR2 FQDESV (reference sequence). This CDR3 is built from 15 residues. The CDR3 region is CASSRTGTSAYEQYF. CDR3 nucleotide sequence: TGTGCCAGCAGCCGAACCGGGACTAGCGCGTACGAGCAGTACTTC.

For the CDR3, the DNA is TGTGCCAGCAGCCGGCTGGACAGGGATGGCTACACCTTC. It encodes CASSRLDRDGYTF. The chain carries TRBV27 and TRBJ1-2, with 8 bases aligning to TRBD1. CDR3 length: 13 residues. CDR1 is MNHEY and CDR2 is SMNVEV in the germline V gene (reference sequence). Trimming removed 6 bases from V and 6 bases from J; junction bases left unmatched: 6.

The chain is built from TRBV2 and TRBJ1-6; 9 bases map to TRBD1. V lost 10 bases, J lost 9 bases, and 7 bases stayed unmatched. The CDR3 has 13 residues. Germline V gives CDR1 SNHLY, CDR2 FYNNEI. DNA of the CDR3: TGTGCCATCGACAGGGGGGAGGCTTCACCCCTCCACTTT. Its translation is CAIDRGEASPLHF. The entire variable domain, with the rest obtained from reference TRBV2 and TRBJ1-6, is as follows: EPEVTQTPSHQVTQMGQEVILRCVPISNHLYFYWYRQILGQKVEFLVSFYNNEISEKSEIFDDQFSVERPDGSNFTLKIRSTKLEDSAMYFCAIDRGEASPLHFGNGTRLTVT.

The chain recombines TRBV4-1 with TRBJ1-5; TRBD1 matches at 9 bases. With 2 bases clipped from V and 3 bases from J, the junction kept 5 bases outside the gene matches. This CDR3 has 16 residues. Germline V lookup: CDR1 MGHRA, CDR2 YSYEKL. The CDR3, as DNA: TGCGCCAGCAGCCAAAATGACAGGGGGGCCAATCAGCCCCAGCATTTT. It specifies CASSQNDRGANQPQHF.

The chain joins TRBV5-4 to TRBJ2-7; 8 bases fit TRBD1. CDR3 length: 15 amino acids. In germline, CDR1 is SGHNT, CDR2 YYREEE (reference sequence). J lost 6 bases, V lost 4 bases, and 12 bases had no gene match. CDR3 DNA sequence: TGTGCCAGCAGCCCTCATGCAGGGGGCCGGTCCGAGCAGTACTTC. Translating it yields CASSPHAGGRSEQYF.

This clone was counted once. The rearrangement links TRBV12-1 to TRBJ1-1; the table's D call of TRBD1 was not tested on the DNA. TRBV12-1 is a recognized pseudogene. The CDR3 consists of 16 residues. CDR3 loop: CASHRATGGENTEAFF. Here the CDR3 DNA reads TGTGCCAGCCACAGGGCGACAGGGGGCGAGAACACTGAAGCTTTCTTT.

This rearrangement joins TRBV12-5 to TRBJ1-1; 7 bases are a match to TRBD1. The CDR3 runs 12 residues. The V and J ends lost 8 bases and 5 bases, in that order; junction bases with no gene match: 5. Germline values: CDR1 LGHNT, CDR2 FRNRAP. CDR3 nucleotide sequence: TGTGCTAGTACGGGACAGTTGACTGAAGCTTTCTTT. It encodes CASTGQLTEAFF.

This CDR3 is CASGSIESTEAFF. In nucleotides, the CDR3 is TGTGCTAGTGGTTCGATAGAGAGCACTGAAGCTTTCTTT. J is TRBJ1-1 and V is TRBV12-5; no firm D call. The CDR3 is made up of 13 amino acids. Germline V CDR1 and CDR2: LGHNT, FRNRAP. Trimming removed 4 bases from V and 4 bases from J, with 10 bases in between.

This clone appeared a few times. The chain joins TRBV3-1 (or the pseudogene TRBV3-2) to TRBJ1-6; D is unclear. This CDR3 contains 13 residues. The germline V gene has CDR1 LGHDT and CDR2 YNNKEL (reference sequence). V was pared by 5 bases and J by 9 bases, with 11 bases between. The CDR3 loop reads CASSADTLSPLHF. The DNA for the CDR3 is TGTGCCAGCAGCGCCGACACCCTTTCACCCCTCCACTTT.

The rearrangement joins TRBV5-8 to TRBJ2-7; D is possibly TRBD2 (5 bases). V dropped 0 bases and J dropped 9 bases, with 7 bases sitting between them. Germline values: CDR1 SGHTS, CDR2 YDEGEE. This CDR3 spans 11 amino acids. CDR3 protein: CASSLGRGQYF. As DNA, the CDR3 is TGTGCCAGCAGCTTGGGTCGGGGGCAGTACTTC. The full variable domain, rest sourced from reference TRBV5-8 and TRBJ2-7, is EAGVTQSPTHLIKTRGQQATLRCSPISGHTSVYWYQQALGLGLQFLLWYDEGEERNRGNFPPRFSGRQFPNYSSELNVNALELEDSALYLCASSLGRGQYFGPGTRLTVT.

V and J are TRBV6-5 and TRBJ1-1; D not resolved. The germline CDR1 and CDR2 sequences are MNHEY and SVGAGI. The CDR3 totals 13 residues. Trimming pared 5 bases from V and 1 base from J, leaving 8 bases between. In nucleotides, the CDR3 is TGTGCCAGCAGTCGTGGCTGGAACACTGAAGCTTTCTTT. Its translation: CASSRGWNTEAFF.

This clone was found once. The chain has TRBV5-4 and TRBJ1-1; D call uncertain. The CDR3 sequence is 15 residues long. The germline gives CDR1 SGHNT, CDR2 YYREEE (reference sequence). The V end lost 0 bases, the J end lost 1 base, and 10 bases lay between the germline ends. CDR3 nucleotide sequence: TGTGCCAGCAGCTTGGTTTCGGCGGCGAACACTGAAGCTTTCTTT. As protein: CASSLVSAANTEAFF.

This clone was found once. This chain links TRBV21-1 with TRBJ2-7; the table's D call TRBD2 went unverified against the DNA. TRBV21-1 represents a pseudogene. This CDR3 is built from 18 residues. The CDR3 region has the DNA TGTGCCAGCAGCAAAGTTAAAAGGATGGGGGGAAGCTCCTACGAGCAGTACTTC. This translates into CASSKVKRMGGSSYEQYF.